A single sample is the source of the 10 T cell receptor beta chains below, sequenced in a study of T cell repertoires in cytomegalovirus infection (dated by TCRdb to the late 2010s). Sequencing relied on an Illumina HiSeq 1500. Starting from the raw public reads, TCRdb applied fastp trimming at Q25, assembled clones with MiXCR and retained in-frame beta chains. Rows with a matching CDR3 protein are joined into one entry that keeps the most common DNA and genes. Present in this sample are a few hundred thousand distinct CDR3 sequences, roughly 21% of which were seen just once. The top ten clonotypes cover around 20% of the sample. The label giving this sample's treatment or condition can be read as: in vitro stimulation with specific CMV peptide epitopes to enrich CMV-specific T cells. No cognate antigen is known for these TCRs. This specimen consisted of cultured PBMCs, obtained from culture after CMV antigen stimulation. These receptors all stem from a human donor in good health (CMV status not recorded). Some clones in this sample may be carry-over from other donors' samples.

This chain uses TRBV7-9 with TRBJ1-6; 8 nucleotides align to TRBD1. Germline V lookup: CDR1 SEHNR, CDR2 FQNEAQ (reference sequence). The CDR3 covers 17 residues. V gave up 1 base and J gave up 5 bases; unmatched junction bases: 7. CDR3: CASSLDGQGQNNSPLHF. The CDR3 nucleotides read TGTGCCAGCAGCTTAGACGGACAGGGACAAAATAATTCACCCCTCCACTTT.

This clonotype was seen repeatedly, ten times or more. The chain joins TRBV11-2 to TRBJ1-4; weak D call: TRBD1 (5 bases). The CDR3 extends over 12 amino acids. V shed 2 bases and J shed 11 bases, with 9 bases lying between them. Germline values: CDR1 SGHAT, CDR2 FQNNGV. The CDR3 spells CASSLSGRKLFF. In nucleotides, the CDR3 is TGTGCCAGCAGCTTATCAGGGCGCAAACTGTTTTTT.

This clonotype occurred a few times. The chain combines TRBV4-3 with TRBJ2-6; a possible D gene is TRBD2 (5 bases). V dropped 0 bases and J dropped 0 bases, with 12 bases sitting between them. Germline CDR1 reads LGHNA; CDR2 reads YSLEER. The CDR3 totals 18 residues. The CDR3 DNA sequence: TGCGCCAGCAGCCAAGAAGGGTCGGGGTACTCTGGGGCCAACGTCCTGACTTTC. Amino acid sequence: CASSQEGSGYSGANVLTF.

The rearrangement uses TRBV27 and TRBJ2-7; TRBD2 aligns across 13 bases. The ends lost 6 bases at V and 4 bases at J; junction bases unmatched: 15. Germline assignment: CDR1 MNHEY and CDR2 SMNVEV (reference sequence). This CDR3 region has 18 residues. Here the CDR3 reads CASRYLTPPGLAGYEQYF. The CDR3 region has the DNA TGTGCCAGCAGATATCTCACTCCTCCGGGACTAGCGGGGTACGAGCAGTACTTC.

The CDR3 DNA follows: TGTGCCACCAGTGATTTGCGGGGGGAGCCCACAGATACGCAGTATTTT. It is translated as CATSDLRGEPTDTQYF. The chain carries TRBV24-1 and TRBJ2-3; 7 bases agree with TRBD2. This CDR3 contains 16 residues. Germline CDR1 KGHDR, CDR2 SFDVKD. Trimming at V came to 0 bases and at J to 2 bases, leaving 4 bases not matched to a gene.

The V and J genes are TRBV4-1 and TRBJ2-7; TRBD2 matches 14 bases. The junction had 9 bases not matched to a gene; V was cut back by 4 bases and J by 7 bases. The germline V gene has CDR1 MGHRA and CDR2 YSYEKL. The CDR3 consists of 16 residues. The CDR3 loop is CASSLGTSGRTGEQYF. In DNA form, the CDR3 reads TGCGCCAGCAGCCTCGGGACTAGCGGGAGAACGGGTGAGCAGTACTTC.

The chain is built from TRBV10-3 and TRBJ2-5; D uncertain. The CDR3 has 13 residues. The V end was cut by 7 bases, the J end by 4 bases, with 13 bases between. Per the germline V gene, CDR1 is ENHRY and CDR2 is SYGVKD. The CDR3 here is CAIKLPGRETQYF. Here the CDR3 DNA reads TGTGCCATCAAGCTCCCAGGTAGAGAGACCCAGTACTTC.

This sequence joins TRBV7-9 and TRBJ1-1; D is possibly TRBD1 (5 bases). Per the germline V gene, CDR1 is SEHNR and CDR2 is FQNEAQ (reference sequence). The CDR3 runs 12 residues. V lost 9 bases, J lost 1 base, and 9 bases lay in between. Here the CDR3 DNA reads TGTGCCAGACACGGGACGAACACTGAAGCTTTCTTT. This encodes CARHGTNTEAFF.

The CDR3 spells CASSYSALNGAFF. The CDR3, as DNA: TGTGCCAGCAGTTACTCGGCTCTCAATGGAGCTTTCTTT. V gene TRBV6-2 or TRBV6-3 combines with J gene TRBJ1-1; D is undetermined. Trimming left V 0 bases short and J 10 bases short, with 12 bases between. In germline, CDR1 is MNHEY, CDR2 SVGEGT. This CDR3 contains 13 residues.

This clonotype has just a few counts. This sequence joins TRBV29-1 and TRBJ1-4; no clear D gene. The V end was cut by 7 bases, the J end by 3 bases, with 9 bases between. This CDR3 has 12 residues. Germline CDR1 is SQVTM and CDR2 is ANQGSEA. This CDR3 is CSASGANEKLFF. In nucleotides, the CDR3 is TGCAGCGCGAGCGGGGCTAATGAAAAACTGTTTTTT. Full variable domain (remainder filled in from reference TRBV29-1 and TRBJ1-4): SAVISQKPSRDICQRGTSLTIQCQVDSQVTMMFWYRQQPGQSLTLIATANQGSEATYESGFVIDKFPISRPNLTFSTLTVSNMSPEDSSIYLCSASGANEKLFFGSGTQLSVL.